The source of this TCR beta chain is a study of beta chain features in type 1 diabetes. This CDR3 has 15 residues. J was trimmed by 0 bases and V by 1 base; bases with no gene match: 0. Per the germline V gene, CDR1 is SGHTA and CDR2 is FQGNSA. cDNA synthesis used the whole RNA isolate, giving expressed TCRB sequences. Sequenced by immunoSEQ multiplex PCR; TCRdb stores in-frame clones only, minus some. This repertoire shows roughly 500,000 clones, 25% to 35% found once; its top ten account for around 0.065%. The sample was naive CD4+ T cells from blood. The sequence came from a man aged 18 to 29 in good health. The V and J genes are TRBV7-2 and TRBJ2-7, with 10 bases identical to TRBD1. CDR3 residues: CASSLGTGGSYEQYF. The CDR3 nucleotides are TGTGCCAGCAGCTTAGGGACAGGGGGCTCCTACGAGCAGTACTTC.